This TCR beta chain stems from a study of T-cell memory formation after mild COVID-19 (dated by TCRdb to about 2021). Looking at the study overall: TCR sequence clusters from the two donors were found to be largely donor specific. In a couple of donors, T-cell clones that expanded and contracted after mild COVID-19 were tracked by sequencing TCRalpha and TCRbeta repertoires over time. The cohort was made up of two young adult volunteers, one female and one male, who were previously healthy.

What the research found in general, with its limitations: Contracting CD4+ clones were located mainly in the CM and EM memory subsets, whereas CD8+ clones were found to be enriched in EMRA. Some responding clones were found in pre-infection memory, which suggests that pre-existing cross-reactive memory T cells took part in the SARS-CoV-2 response. The study included only a couple of mild cases, and larger cohorts that include severe cases with pre-infection samples were judged to be necessary. SARS-CoV-2 specificity of the second-wave clones peaking on day 37 was not confirmed. Clones that contracted from day 15 to 85 showed balanced CD4/CD8 phenotypes, whereas a second wave of clones that expanded from day 15 to 37 leaned towards CD4+.

Comment on this clonotype: Its cognate antigen has yet to be identified. The record has no base qualities; no much larger clone is one base away.

Sequenced using an Illumina NovaSeq 6000. TCRalpha and TCRbeta cDNA libraries were constructed by 5'RACE with constant-segment primers, with sample barcodes and unique molecular identifiers being introduced. RNA was extracted from every sample with Trizol reagent. The libraries were amplified in two PCR steps, and the second step added a second sample barcode and Illumina TruSeq adapters. Sequencing of libraries was performed on an Illumina NovaSeq with 2 x 150 bp paired-end reads. The authors processed their data as follows. With migec v1.2.7, reads were demultiplexed and then collapsed into UMI-guided consensus sequences. Using mixcr v2.1.11, UMI consensuses were aligned to TRA and TRB V and J templates and then assembled into clonotypes. A clonotype was counted as expanded or contracted only when both edgeR and NoisET called the clonotype significant, with the noise models trained on biological replicates. edgeR calls used a false discovery rate-adjusted p below 0.01 and a log2 fold-change threshold of 1. As an exploratory analysis of dynamics, PCA with hierarchical clustering was applied to max-normalized trajectories of the 1000 most abundant clonotypes. Separately sequenced CD4+ and CD8+ repertoires were used to assign the CD4 or CD8 phenotype of responding clones. Through fastp at Q25 and MiXCR, TCRdb rebuilt clones from the public reads, retaining in-frame beta chains. Each entry is one CDR3 protein sequence, shown with its most common DNA and genes. TCRdb's processing, not the study's, gives the V and J calls here. Here the sample has fewer than 400,000 distinct CDR3 sequences; over 10% occur a single time. About 21% of the sample is taken by the ten largest.

Ficoll-Paque density gradient centrifugation was the method used to isolate PBMCs. The sequenced material came from PBMCs or a T cell subset sorted from them (not recorded which). The receptor was isolated from a man in his late teens or twenties who had mild COVID-19 (a few samples of this study predate the infection). The sample titles of this study are shuffled in the database, so cell type and time point are left out; the donor was told from shared clones.

In nucleotides, the sequence is TGTGCCGTGACTCACCTTCGCGACGAGCAGTACTTC. Its translation reads: CAVTHLRDEQYF. The chain uses TRBV7-9 and TRBJ2-7; no confident D gene assignment can be made. The CDR3 goes from the cysteine to the phenylalanine over 12 residues. Just CDR3 DNA is preserved here, 36 bases in frame from base 1. Via the germline V gene (reference sequence), CDR1 is SEHNR and CDR2 FQNEAQ. V is pared back by 11 bases and J by 5 bases, with 16 bases lying between the germline termini.